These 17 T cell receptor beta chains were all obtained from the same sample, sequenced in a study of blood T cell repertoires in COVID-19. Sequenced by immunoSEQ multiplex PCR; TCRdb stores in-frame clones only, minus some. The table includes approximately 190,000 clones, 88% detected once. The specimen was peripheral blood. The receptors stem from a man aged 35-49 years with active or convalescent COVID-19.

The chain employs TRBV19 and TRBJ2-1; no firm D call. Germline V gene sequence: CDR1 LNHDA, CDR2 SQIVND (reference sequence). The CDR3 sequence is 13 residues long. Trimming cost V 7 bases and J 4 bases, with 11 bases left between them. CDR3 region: CASTAGRYNEQFF. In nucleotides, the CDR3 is TGTGCCAGTACCGCAGGCCGATACAATGAGCAGTTCTTC.

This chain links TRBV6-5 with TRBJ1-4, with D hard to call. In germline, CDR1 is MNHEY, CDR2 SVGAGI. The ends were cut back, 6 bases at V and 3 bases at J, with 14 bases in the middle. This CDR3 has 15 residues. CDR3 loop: CASRRLGSSNEKLFF. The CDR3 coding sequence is TGTGCCAGCAGGCGTCTAGGGAGCTCTAATGAAAAACTGTTTTTT.

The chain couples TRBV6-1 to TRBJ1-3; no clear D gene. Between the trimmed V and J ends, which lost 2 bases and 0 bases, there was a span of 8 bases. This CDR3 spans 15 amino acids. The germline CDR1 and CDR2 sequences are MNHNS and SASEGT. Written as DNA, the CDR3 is TGTGCCAGCAGTGAAACCCACTCCTCTGGAAACACCATATATTTT. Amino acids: CASSETHSSGNTIYF.

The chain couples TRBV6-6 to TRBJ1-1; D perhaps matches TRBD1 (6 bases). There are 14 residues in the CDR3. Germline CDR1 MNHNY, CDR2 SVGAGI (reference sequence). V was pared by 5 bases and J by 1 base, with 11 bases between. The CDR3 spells CASSRSGANTEAFF. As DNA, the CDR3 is TGTGCCAGCAGTCGATCGGGGGCGAACACTGAAGCTTTCTTT.

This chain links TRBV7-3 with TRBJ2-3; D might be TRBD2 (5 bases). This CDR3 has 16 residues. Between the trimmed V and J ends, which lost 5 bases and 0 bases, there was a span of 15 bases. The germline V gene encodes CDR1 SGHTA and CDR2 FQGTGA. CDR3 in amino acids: CASSPGLDRSTDTQYF. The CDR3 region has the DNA TGTGCCAGCAGCCCCGGACTCGATCGTAGCACAGATACGCAGTATTTT. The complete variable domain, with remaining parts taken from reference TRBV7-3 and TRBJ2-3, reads GAGVSQTPSNKVTEKGKYVELRCDPISGHTALYWYRQSLGQGPEFLIYFQGTGAADDSGLPNDRFFAVRPEGSVSTLKIQRTERGDSAVYLCASSPGLDRSTDTQYFGPGTRLTVL.

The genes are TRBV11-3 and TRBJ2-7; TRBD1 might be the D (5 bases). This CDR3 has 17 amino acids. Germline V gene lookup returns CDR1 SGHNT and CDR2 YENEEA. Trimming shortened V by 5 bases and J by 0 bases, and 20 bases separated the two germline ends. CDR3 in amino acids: CASSQDRPLYRSYEQYF. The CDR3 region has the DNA TGTGCCAGCAGCCAAGACAGACCACTTTACCGCTCCTACGAGCAGTACTTC.

CDR3 sequence: CASSLKSGTGRIMNTEAFF. The CDR3 region has the DNA TGTGCCAGCAGTTTAAAATCCGGGACAGGGAGAATTATGAACACTGAAGCTTTCTTT. The chain recombines TRBV27 with TRBJ1-1; 9 positions match TRBD1. This CDR3 comprises 19 residues. Looked up from germline, CDR1 is MNHEY and CDR2 is SMNVEV (reference sequence). V dropped 2 bases and J dropped 0; count of bases not matched to a gene: 13.

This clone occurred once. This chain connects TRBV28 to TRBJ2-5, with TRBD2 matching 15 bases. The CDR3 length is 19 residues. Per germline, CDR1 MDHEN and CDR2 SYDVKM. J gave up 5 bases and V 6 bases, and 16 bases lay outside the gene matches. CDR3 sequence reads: CASSFTGTSGRRGPETQYF. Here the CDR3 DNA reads TGTGCCAGCAGCTTCACAGGGACTAGCGGGAGGCGGGGGCCGGAGACCCAGTACTTC.

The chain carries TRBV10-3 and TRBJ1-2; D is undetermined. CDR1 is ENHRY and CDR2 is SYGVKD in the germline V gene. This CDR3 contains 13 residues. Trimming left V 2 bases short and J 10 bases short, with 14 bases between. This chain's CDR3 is CAISEEGVTDYTF. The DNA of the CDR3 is TGTGCCATCAGTGAGGAGGGAGTAACTGACTACACCTTC.

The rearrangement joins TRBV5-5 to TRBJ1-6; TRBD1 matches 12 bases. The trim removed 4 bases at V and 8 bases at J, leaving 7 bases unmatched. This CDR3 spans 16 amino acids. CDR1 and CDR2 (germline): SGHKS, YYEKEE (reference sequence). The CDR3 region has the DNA TGTGCCAGCAGCCCGGGAGGGACAGGGGGCCATTCACCCCTCCACTTT. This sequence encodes CASSPGGTGGHSPLHF.

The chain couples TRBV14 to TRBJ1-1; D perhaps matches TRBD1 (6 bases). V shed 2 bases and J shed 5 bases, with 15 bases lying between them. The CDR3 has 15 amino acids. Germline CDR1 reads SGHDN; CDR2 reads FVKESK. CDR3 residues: CASSQIQGRRTEAFF. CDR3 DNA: TGTGCCAGCAGCCAAATACAGGGAAGGCGGACTGAAGCTTTCTTT. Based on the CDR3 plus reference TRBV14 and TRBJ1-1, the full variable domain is EAGVTQFPSHSVIEKGQTVTLRCDPISGHDNLYWYRRVMGKEIKFLLHFVKESKQDESGMPNNRFLAERTGGTYSTLKVQPAELEDSGVYFCASSQIQGRRTEAFFGQGTRLTVV.

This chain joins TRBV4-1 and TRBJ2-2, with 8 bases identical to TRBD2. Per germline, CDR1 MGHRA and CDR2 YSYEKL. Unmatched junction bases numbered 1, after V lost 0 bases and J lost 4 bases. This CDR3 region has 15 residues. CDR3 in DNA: TGCGCCAGCAGCCAAGAGGCGGGGGGCACCGGGGAGCTGTTTTTT. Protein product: CASSQEAGGTGELFF.

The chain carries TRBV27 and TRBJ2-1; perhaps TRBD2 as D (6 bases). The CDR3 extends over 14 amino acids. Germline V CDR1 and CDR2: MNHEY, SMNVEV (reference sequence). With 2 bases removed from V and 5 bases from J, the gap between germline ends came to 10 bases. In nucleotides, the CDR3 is TGTGCCAGCAGTTTACCGACTAGGAACAATGAGCAGTTCTTC. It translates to CASSLPTRNNEQFF.

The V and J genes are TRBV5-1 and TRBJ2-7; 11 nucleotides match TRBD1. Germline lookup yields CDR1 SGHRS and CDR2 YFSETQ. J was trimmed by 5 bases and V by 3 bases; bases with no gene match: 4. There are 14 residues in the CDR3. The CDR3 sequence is CASSWGTGGDEQYF. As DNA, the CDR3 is TGCGCCAGCAGCTGGGGGACAGGGGGTGACGAGCAGTACTTC.

In nucleotides, the CDR3 is TGCAGCGTTGAAGATTTCGGCGGGGGAATGAACACTGAAGCTTTCTTT. It translates to CSVEDFGGGMNTEAFF. V and J are TRBV29-1 and TRBJ1-1, with D perhaps TRBD1 (5 bases). Trimming stripped 0 bases from V and 0 bases from J, with 14 bases between. The CDR3 is made up of 16 amino acids. Germline CDR1 reads SQVTM; CDR2 reads ANQGSEA. Variable domain in full (rest from reference TRBV29-1 and TRBJ1-1): SAVISQKPSRDICQRGTSLTIQCQVDSQVTMMFWYRQQPGQSLTLIATANQGSEATYESGFVIDKFPISRPNLTFSTLTVSNMSPEDSSIYLCSVEDFGGGMNTEAFFGQGTRLTVV.

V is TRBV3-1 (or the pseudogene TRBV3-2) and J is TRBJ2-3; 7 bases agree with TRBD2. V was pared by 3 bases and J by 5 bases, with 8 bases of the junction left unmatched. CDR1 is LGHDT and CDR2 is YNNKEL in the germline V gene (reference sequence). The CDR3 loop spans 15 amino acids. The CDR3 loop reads CASSQRTRDLDTQYF. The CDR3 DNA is TGTGCCAGCAGCCAGCGGACTAGGGATTTAGATACGCAGTATTTT.

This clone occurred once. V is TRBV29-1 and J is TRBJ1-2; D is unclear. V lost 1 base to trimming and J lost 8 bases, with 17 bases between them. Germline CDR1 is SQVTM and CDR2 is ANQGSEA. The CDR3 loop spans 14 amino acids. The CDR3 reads CSVEGPQSRGGYTF. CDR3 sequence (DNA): TGCAGCGTTGAAGGTCCCCAGAGCCGGGGAGGCTACACCTTC.